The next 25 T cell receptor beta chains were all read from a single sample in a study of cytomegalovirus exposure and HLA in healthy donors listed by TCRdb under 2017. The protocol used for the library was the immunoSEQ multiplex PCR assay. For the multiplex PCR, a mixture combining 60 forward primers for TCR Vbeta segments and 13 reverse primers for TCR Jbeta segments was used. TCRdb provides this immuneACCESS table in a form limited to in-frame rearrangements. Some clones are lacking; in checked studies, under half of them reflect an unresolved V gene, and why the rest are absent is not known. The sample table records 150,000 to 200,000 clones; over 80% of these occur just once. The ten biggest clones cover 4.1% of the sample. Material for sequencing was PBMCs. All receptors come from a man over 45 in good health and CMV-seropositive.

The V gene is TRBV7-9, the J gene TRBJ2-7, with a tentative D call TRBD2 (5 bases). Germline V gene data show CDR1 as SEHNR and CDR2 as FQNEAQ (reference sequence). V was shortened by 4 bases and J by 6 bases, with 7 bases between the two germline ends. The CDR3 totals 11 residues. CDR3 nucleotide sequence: TGTGCCAGCAGCTCCGCGGGCGAGCAGTACTTC. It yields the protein CASSSAGEQYF.

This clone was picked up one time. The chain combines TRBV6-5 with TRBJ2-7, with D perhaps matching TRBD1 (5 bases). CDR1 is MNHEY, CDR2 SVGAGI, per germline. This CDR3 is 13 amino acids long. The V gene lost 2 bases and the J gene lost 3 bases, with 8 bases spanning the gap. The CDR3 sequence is CASSYGQYYEQYF. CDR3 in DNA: TGTGCCAGCAGTTACGGACAATACTACGAGCAGTACTTC.

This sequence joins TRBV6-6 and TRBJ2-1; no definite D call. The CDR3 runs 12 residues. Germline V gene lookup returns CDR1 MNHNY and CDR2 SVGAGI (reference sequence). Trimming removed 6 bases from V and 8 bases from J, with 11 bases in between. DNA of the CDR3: TGTGCCAGCAGCCTCGAACGGGATGAGCAGTTCTTC. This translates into CASSLERDEQFF.

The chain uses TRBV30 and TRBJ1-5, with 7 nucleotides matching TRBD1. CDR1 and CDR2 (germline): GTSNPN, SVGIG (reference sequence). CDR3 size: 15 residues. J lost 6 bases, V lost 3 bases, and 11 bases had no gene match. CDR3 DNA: TGTGCCTGGAGCCCTCGGGACAGACAAAGTCAGCCCCAGCATTTT. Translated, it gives CAWSPRDRQSQPQHF.

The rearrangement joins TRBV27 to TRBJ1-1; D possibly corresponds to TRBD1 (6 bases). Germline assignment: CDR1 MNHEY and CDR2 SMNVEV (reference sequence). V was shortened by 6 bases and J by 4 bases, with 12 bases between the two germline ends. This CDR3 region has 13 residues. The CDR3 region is CASRPGAGTEAFF. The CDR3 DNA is TGTGCCAGCAGGCCAGGGGCGGGCACTGAAGCTTTCTTT.

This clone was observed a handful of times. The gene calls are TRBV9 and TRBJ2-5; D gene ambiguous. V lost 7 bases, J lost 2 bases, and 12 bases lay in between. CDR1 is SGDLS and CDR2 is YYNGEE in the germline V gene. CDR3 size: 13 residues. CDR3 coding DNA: TGTGCCAGCGGTGAGAGGCGACAAGAGACCCAGTACTTC. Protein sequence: CASGERRQETQYF.

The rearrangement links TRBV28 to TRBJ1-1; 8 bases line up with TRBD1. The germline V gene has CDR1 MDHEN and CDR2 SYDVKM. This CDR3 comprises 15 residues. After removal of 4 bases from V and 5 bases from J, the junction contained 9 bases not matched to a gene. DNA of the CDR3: TGTGCCAGCAGTTCTTCAGGGGGCGAGAGGACTGAAGCTTTCTTT. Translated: CASSSSGGERTEAFF.

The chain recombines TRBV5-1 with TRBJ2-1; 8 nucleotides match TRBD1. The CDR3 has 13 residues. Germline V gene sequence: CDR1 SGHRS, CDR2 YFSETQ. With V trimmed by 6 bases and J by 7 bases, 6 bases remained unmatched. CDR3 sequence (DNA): TGCGCCAGCACCAGGGGGCAGGTTAATGAGCAGTTCTTC. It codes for CASTRGQVNEQFF.

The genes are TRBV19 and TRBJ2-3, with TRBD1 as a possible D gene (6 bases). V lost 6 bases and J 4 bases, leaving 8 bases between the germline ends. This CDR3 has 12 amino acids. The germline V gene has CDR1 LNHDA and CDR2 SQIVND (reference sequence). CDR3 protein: CASRNRADTQYF. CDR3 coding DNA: TGTGCCAGTAGAAACAGGGCAGATACGCAGTATTTT.

The CDR3 DNA reads as TGCGCCAGCAGCTATGGCGGGGAGCAGTACTTC. Residues: CASSYGGEQYF. The V and J genes are TRBV5-1 and TRBJ2-7; TRBD2 might be the D (5 bases). This CDR3 is built from 11 residues. Germline CDR1 SGHRS, CDR2 YFSETQ. V was pared by 3 bases and J by 7 bases, with 8 bases between.

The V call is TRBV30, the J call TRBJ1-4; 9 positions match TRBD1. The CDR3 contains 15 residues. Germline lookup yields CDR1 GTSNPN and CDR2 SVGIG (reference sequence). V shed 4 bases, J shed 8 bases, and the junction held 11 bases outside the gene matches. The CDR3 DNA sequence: TGTGCCTGGACTCTGCAGGCCGGACAGGGGGAAAAACTGTTTTTT. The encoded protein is CAWTLQAGQGEKLFF.

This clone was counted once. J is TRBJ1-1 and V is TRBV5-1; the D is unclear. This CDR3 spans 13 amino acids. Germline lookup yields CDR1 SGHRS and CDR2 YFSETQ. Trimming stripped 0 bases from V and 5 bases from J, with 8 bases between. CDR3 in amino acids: CASSLGWETEAFF. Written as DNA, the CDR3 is TGCGCCAGCAGCTTGGGTTGGGAGACTGAAGCTTTCTTT.

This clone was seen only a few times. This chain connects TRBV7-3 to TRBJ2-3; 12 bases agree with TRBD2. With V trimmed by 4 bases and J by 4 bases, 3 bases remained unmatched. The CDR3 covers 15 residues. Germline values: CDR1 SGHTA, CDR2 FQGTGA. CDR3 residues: CASSSSGGAPDTQYF. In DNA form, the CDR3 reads TGTGCCAGCAGCTCTAGCGGGGGGGCACCAGATACGCAGTATTTT.

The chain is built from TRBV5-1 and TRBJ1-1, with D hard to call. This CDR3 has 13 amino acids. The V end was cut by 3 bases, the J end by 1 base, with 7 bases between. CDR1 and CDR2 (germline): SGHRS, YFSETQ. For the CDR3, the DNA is TGCGCCAGCAGCTCTCAGGAGAACACTGAAGCTTTCTTT. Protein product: CASSSQENTEAFF.

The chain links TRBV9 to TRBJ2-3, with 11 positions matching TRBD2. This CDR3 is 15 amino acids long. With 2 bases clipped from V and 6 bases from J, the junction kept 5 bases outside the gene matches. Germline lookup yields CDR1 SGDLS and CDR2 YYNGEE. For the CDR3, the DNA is TGTGCCAGCAGCGTGATAGCGGGGGGGCTGGATACGCAGTATTTT. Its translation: CASSVIAGGLDTQYF.

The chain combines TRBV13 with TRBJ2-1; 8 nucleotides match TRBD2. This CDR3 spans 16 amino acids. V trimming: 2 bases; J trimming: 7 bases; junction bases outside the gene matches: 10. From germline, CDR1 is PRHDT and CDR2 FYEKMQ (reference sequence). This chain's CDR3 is CASSLFRSGSVNEQFF. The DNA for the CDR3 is TGTGCCAGCAGCTTATTTAGAAGCGGGAGCGTAAATGAGCAGTTCTTC. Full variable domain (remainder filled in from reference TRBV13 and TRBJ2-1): AAGVIQSPRHLIKEKRETATLKCYPIPRHDTVYWYQQGPGQDPQFLISFYEKMQSDKGSIPDRFSAQQFSDYHSELNMSSLELGDSALYFCASSLFRSGSVNEQFFGPGTRLTVL.

CDR3 in amino acids: CASSRTGGNYGYTF. The CDR3 nucleotides read TGTGCCAGCAGCCGGACAGGGGGCAACTATGGCTACACCTTC. The chain joins TRBV28 to TRBJ1-2; 11 bases map to TRBD1. Germline CDR1 reads MDHEN; CDR2 reads SYDVKM. The CDR3 totals 14 residues. After removal of 6 bases from V and 2 bases from J, the junction contained 2 bases not matched to a gene.

This chain's CDR3 is CASSQGTRDNEQFF. Here the CDR3 DNA reads TGTGCCAGTAGTCAAGGGACTAGGGACAATGAGCAGTTCTTC. This chain links TRBV19 with TRBJ2-1; 8 bases are shared with TRBD2. Germline V CDR1 and CDR2: LNHDA, SQIVND (reference sequence). Trimming cost V 5 bases and J 5 bases; bases outside gene matches: 5. The length of the CDR3 is 14 residues.

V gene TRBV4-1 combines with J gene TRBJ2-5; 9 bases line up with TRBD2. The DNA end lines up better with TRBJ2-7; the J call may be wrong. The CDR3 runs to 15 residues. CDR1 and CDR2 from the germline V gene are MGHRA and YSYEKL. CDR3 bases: TGCGCCAGCAGCCAAGTGGGGACTAGCACCTACGAGCAGTACTTC. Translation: CASSQVGTSTYEQYF.

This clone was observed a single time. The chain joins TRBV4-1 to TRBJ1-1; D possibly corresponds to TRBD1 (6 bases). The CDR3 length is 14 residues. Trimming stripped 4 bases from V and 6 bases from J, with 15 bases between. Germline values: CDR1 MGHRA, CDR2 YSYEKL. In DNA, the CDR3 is TGCGCCAGCAGCCGACCGGGACATGAGTCTGAAGCTTTCTTT. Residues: CASSRPGHESEAFF.

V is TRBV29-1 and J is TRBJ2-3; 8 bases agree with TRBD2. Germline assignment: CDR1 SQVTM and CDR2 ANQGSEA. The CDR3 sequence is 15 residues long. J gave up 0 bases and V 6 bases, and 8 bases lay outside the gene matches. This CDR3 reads CSVSYSGKSTDTQYF. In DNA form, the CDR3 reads TGCAGCGTGTCCTATAGCGGGAAGAGCACAGATACGCAGTATTTT.

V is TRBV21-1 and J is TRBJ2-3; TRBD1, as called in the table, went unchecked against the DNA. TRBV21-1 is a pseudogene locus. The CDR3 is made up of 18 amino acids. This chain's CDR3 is CASSKATDRVNCCDTQYF. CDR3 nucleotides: TGTGCCAGCAGCAAAGCGACAGACAGGGTGAATTGTTGCGATACGCAGTATTTT.

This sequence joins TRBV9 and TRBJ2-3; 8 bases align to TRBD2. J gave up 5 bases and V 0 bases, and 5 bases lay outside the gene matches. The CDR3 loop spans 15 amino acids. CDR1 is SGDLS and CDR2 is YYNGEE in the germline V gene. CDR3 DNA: TGTGCCAGCAGCGTAGCGGGAGGGCTGGGAGATACGCAGTATTTT. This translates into CASSVAGGLGDTQYF.

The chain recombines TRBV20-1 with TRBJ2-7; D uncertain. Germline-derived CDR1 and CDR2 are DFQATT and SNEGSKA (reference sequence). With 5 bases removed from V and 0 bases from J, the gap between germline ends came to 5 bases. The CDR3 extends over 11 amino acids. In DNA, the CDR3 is TGCAGTGCTTTCCTCTCCTACGAGCAGTACTTC. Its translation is CSAFLSYEQYF.

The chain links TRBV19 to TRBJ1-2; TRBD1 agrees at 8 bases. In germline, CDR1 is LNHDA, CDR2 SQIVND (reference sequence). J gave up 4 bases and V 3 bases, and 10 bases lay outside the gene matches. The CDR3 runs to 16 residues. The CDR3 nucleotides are TGTGCCAGTAGTATGCCCTCCGACAGGGGTGGCTATGGCTACACCTTC. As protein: CASSMPSDRGGYGYTF.